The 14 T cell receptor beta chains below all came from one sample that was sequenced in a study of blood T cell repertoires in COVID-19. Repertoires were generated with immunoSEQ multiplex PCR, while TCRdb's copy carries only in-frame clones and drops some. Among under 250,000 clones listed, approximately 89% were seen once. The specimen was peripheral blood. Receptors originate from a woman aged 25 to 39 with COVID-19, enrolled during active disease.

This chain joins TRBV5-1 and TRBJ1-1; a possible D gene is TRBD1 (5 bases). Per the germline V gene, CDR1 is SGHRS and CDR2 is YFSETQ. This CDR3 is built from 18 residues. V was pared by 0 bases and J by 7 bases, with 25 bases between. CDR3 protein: CASSLVGIGALRGIEAFF. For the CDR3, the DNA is TGCGCCAGCAGCTTGGTGGGGATTGGGGCCCTCCGAGGAATTGAAGCTTTCTTT.

This CDR3 reads CASGTGSGYTF. The CDR3 bases are TGTGCCAGCGGGACAGGGTCTGGCTACACCTTC. The chain employs TRBV27 and TRBJ1-2; 9 bases line up with TRBD1. With 8 bases clipped from V and 7 bases from J, the junction kept 2 bases outside the gene matches. The CDR3 has 11 amino acids. Germline V gene sequence: CDR1 MNHEY, CDR2 SMNVEV (reference sequence).

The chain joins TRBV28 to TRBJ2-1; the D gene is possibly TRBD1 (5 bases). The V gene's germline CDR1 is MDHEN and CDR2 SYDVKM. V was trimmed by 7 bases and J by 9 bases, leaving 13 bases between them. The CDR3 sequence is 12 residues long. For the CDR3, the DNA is TGTGCCAGCACCCTGACAGTGGGTGAGCAGTTCTTC. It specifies CASTLTVGEQFF.

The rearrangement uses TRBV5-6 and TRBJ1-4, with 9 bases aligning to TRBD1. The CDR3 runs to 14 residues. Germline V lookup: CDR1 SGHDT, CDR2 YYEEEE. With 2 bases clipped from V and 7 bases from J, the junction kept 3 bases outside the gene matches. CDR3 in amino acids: CASSFGQGIEKLFF. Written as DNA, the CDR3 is TGTGCCAGCAGCTTCGGACAGGGGATTGAAAAACTGTTTTTT. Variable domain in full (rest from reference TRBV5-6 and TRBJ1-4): DAGVTQSPTHLIKTRGQQVTLRCSPKSGHDTVSWYQQALGQGPQFIFQYYEEEERQRGNFPDRFSGHQFPNYSSELNVNALLLGDSALYLCASSFGQGIEKLFFGSGTQLSVL.

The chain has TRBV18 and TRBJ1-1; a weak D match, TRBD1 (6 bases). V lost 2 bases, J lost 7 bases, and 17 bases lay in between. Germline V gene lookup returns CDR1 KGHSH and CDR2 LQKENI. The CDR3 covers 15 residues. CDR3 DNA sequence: TGTGCCAGCTCACCAGGCCCTACAGGGCCGGTTGAAGCTTTCTTT. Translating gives CASSPGPTGPVEAFF.

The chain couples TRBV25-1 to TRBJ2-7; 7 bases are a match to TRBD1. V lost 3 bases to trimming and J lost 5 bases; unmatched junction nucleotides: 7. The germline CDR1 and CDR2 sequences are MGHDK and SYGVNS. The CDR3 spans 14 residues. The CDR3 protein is CASSELNRGHEQYF. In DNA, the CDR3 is TGTGCCAGCAGTGAGCTGAACAGGGGCCACGAGCAGTACTTC.

CDR3 in DNA: TGCGCCAGCGTGCGGGCGGGAGTAGACTACGAGCAGTACGTC. Its translation: CASVRAGVDYEQYV. V usage is TRBV10-2 and J usage is TRBJ2-7; 7 positions match TRBD2. V was pared by 8 bases and J by 3 bases, with 10 bases of the junction left unmatched. The V gene's germline CDR1 is WSHSY and CDR2 SAAADI. This CDR3 region has 14 residues.

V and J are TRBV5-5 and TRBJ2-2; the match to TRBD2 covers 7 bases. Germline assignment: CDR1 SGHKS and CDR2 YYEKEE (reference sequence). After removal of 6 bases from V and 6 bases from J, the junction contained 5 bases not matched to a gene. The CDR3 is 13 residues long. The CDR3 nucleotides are TGTGCCAGCACCCGGGGGGAGGCCGGGGAGCTGTTTTTT. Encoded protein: CASTRGEAGELFF.

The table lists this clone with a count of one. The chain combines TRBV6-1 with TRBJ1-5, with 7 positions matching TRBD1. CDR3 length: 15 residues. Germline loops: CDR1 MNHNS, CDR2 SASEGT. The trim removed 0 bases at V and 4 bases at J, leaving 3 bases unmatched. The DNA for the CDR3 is TGTGCCAGCAGTGAAGCGGACAGGAGAAATCAGCCCCAGCATTTT. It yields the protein CASSEADRRNQPQHF.

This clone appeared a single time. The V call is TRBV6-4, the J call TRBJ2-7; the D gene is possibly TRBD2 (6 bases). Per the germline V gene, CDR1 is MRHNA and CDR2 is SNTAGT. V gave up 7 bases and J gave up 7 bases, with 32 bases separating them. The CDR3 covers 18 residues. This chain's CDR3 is CASINPTPLYLDYGEQYV. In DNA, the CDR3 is TGTGCCAGCATAAACCCGACCCCTCTTTACTTGGACTACGGTGAGCAGTACGTC.

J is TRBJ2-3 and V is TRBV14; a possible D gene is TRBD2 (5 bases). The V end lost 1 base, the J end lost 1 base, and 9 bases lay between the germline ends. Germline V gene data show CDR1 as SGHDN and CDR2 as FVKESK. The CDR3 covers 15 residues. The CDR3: CASSQGGLRTDTQYF. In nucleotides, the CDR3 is TGTGCCAGCAGCCAAGGAGGACTGCGCACAGATACGCAGTATTTT. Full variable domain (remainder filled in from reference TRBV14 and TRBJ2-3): EAGVTQFPSHSVIEKGQTVTLRCDPISGHDNLYWYRRVMGKEIKFLLHFVKESKQDESGMPNNRFLAERTGGTYSTLKVQPAELEDSGVYFCASSQGGLRTDTQYFGPGTRLTVL.

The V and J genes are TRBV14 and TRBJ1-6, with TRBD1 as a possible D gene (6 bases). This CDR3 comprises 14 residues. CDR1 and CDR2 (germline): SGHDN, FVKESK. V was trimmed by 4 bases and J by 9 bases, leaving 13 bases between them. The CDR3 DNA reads TGTGCCAGCAGCCTGTCCGTAGGGGGTTCACCCCTCCACTTT. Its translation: CASSLSVGGSPLHF.

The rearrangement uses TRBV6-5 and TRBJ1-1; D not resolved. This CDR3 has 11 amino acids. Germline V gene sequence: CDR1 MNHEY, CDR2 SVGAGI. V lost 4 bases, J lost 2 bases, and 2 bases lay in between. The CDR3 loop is CASSSNTEAFF. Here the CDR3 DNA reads TGTGCCAGCAGTTCAAACACTGAAGCTTTCTTT.

CDR3 DNA sequence: TGCGCCAGCAGCCAAGATGTCAGGGGCGGGTACAATGAGCAGTTCTTC. Encoded protein: CASSQDVRGGYNEQFF. The chain recombines TRBV4-3 with TRBJ2-1, with D possibly matching TRBD1 (6 bases). Germline V gene lookup returns CDR1 LGHNA and CDR2 YSLEER. V was trimmed by 0 bases and J by 4 bases, leaving 13 bases between them. CDR3 length: 16 amino acids.